This T cell receptor beta chain was captured in a study of blood T cell repertoires in COVID-19. Study-level information: The cDNA or gDNA used as material had been derived from T cells, B-cell-depleted T cells, or PBMCs.

CDR3 length: 15 residues. The germline CDR1 and CDR2 sequences are LGHDT and YNNKEL (reference sequence). The V and J ends lost 2 bases and 5 bases respectively, with 16 bases between them. Assay used: immunoSEQ multiplex PCR; TCRdb lists only in-frame clones, some missing. This sample has 97,000 or so clones, with around nine tenths found just once. This TCR derives from a man aged 50 to 60 with active or convalescent COVID-19. J is TRBJ2-7 and V is TRBV3-1 (or the pseudogene TRBV3-2); TRBD2 is a possible D gene (6 bases). Sequenced: peripheral blood. The CDR3 DNA sequence: TGTGCCAGCAGCCAAAGCCCAGGGACTTATGACGAGCAGTACTTC. It is translated as CASSQSPGTYDEQYF.